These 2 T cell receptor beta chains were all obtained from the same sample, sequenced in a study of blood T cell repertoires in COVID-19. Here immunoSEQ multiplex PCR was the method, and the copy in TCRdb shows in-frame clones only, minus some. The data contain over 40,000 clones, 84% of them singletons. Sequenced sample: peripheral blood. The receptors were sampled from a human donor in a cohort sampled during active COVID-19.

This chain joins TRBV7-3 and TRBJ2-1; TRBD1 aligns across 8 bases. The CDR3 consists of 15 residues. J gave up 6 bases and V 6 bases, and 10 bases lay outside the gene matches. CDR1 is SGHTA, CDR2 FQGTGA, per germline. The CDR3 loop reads CASRAGTGWVNEQFF. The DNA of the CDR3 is TGTGCCAGCAGGGCCGGGACAGGTTGGGTCAATGAGCAGTTCTTC.

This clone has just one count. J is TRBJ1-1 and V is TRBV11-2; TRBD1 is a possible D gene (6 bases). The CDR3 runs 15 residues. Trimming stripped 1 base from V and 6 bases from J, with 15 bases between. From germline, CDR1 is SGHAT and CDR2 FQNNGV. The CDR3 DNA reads TGTGCCAGCAGCTTAGTGGTAGGGGGTGTTCCTGAAGCTTTCTTT. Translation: CASSLVVGGVPEAFF.